This record looks at one TCR beta chain sequence and its context. No antigen is known for it. Sequence at one end of the junction differs from germline and may be a read error. Original analysis: Researchers built a distant-metastasis classifier for papillary thyroid cancer that drew on CDR3 differences across clinicopathological groups. TCRdb redid the clone calls on the PCR reads using MiXCR. Clone size and V and J calls follow TCRdb, not the original study. The table shows 20,000 to 25,000 clones, with around an eighth occurring only once. These data belong to a study of metastatic and nonmetastatic thyroid tumors. Study details: The authors compared repertoires across blood and tumor or nodule tissue from malignant and benign thyroid patients. General observations from the study: Significantly greater TCR beta diversity was reportedly found in malignant thyroid tumors than in benign nodules (in blood and tumor).

No patient had received any treatment before thyroid surgery. The germline gives CDR1 LGHNA, CDR2 YSLEER. CDR3 length equals 14 residues. The V call is TRBV4-3, the J call TRBJ2-1, with D perhaps TRBD1 (5 bases). The receptor comes from a female donor with papillary thyroid cancer or a benign thyroid nodule (not recorded which). Some clones in this sample may be carry-over from other donors' samples. Sequencing was carried out using blood. CDR3 nucleotide sequence: TGCGCCAGCAGCCAAGATAGGGGTTCACGCCGGTCGTACTTC. Translating gives CASSQDRGSRRSYF.